Included here is one TCR beta chain sequence, with context. Caucasian adults residing in Nashville, Tennessee made up all the donors. Libraries were prepared by immunoSEQ multiplex PCR; TCRdb keeps only in-frame clonotypes and omits some of them. The repertoire holds around 1,000,000 clones, with 77% as singletons. This entry is derived from a study of shared clonotypes between healthy human individuals. As for the study in general: The study enrolled a couple of women and three men aged 18 to 49. Three plates each covered CD4 naive and memory; CD8 naive two, CD8 memory one.

Trimming removed 2 bases from V and 8 bases from J; junction bases left unmatched: 12. This CDR3 region has 16 residues. Germline V gives CDR1 SGHRS, CDR2 YFSETQ. This clonotype was sampled from a man younger than 35 in good health. Some clones in this sample may be carry-over from other donors' samples. The chain joins TRBV5-1 to TRBJ2-1, with TRBD2 matching 8 bases. The sample was memory CD4+ T cells from PBMCs. Subset described: CD45RA-negative fraction. The CDR3 region is CASSLSGSKTNDEQFF. In DNA form, the CDR3 reads TGCGCCAGCAGCTTAAGCGGGAGCAAGACGAACGATGAGCAGTTCTTC.